In this sample, the clone carrying this TCR beta chain turned up many times. The CDR3 is cut off 3 residues early in the read; its end comes from the germline J gene. Sequencing input was equivalent genomic DNA from CVID and controls. Some clones are missing from TCRdb's copy, which holds only in-frame ones; the method was immunoSEQ multiplex PCR. The sample has tens of thousands of clones, none seen only once; the top ten hold about 3.4%. These data belong to a study of T cell clonality in common variable immunodeficiency. Germline CDR1 is SGHTA and CDR2 is FQGNSA. The CDR3 consists of 15 residues. V lost 6 bases, J lost 0 bases, and 6 bases stayed unmatched.

The sequence came from a person aged 18-69 years in good health. The sequencing input was peripheral blood mononuclear cells. The chain combines TRBV7-2 with TRBJ2-3, with 7 nucleotides matching TRBD1. CDR3 bases read: TGTGCCAGCAGGTCAAGACAGGGAAGCACAGATACG. It codes for CASRSRQGSTDT. The whole CDR3 sequence reads CASRSRQGSTDTQYF. Drawing the rest from reference TRBV7-2 and TRBJ2-3, the complete variable domain is GAGVSQSPSNKVTEKGKDVELRCDPISGHTALYWYRQSLGQGLEFLIYFQGNSAPDKSGLPSDRFSAERTGGSVSTLTIQRTQQEDSAVYLCASRSRQGSTDTQYFGPGTRLTVL.